This TCR beta chain was documented in a study of blood T cell repertoires in COVID-19. Sequenced by immunoSEQ multiplex PCR; TCRdb stores in-frame clones only, minus some. The data hold about 160,000 clones, with 77% observed a single time. This CDR3 region has 16 residues. Between the trimmed V and J ends, which lost 4 bases and 2 bases, there was a span of 18 bases. In germline, CDR1 is SGHNT, CDR2 YYREEE (reference sequence). This chain connects TRBV5-4 to TRBJ1-1; a weak D match, TRBD1 (5 bases). Sequenced sample: peripheral blood. The receptor's source is a man between 65 and 79 years old with acute or convalescent COVID-19. In nucleotides, the CDR3 is TGTGCCAGCAGCCCTGGACGTACGGGGGTCAACACTGAAGCTTTCTTT. The encoded protein is CASSPGRTGVNTEAFF.